This T cell receptor beta chain was captured in a study of T cell changes during pregnancy in multiple sclerosis. The J segment lost 4 bases and the V segment lost 6 bases, leaving 2 bases of the junction unmatched. Germline assignment: CDR1 ENHRY and CDR2 SYGVKD. The CDR3 length is 14 residues. Here immunoSEQ multiplex PCR was the method, and the copy in TCRdb shows in-frame clones only, minus some. The sample records tens of thousands of clones, over 80% being singletons. The receptor was derived from a female donor with multiple sclerosis, enrolled in a pregnancy study. The specimen comprised peripheral blood, sampled in the first trimester of pregnancy. The chain combines TRBV10-3 with TRBJ2-2; 10 bases are a match to TRBD2. CDR3 protein: CAIRSGRATGELFF. DNA for the CDR3: TGTGCCATCAGGAGCGGGAGGGCCACCGGGGAGCTGTTTTTT.